Sequencing of this TCR beta chain was carried out in a study of breast tumors, draining lymph nodes, adjacent tissues. The V gene's germline CDR1 is SGHRS and CDR2 YFSETQ. This CDR3 spans 14 amino acids. Breast cancer patients provided tissue from their axillary draining lymph nodes. TCRdb recomputed calls from the multiplex PCR reads with MiXCR, one row per CDR3 protein. The table includes over 200,000 distinct CDR3 sequences, approximately 29% detected once. Study-wide results and limits: Tumor T cell lymph node origin was a supported hypothesis, not proven. Compared with basal-like, luminal-like tumors shared significantly more repertoire with nontumor tissue. Tumors had less TCR diversity than lymph nodes, more than nontumor tissue.

As concerns this clonotype: Its target is not known. Given a much more abundant clone one base away, this may be a read error.

The sequence was collected from a female donor with breast cancer. Some clones in this sample may be carry-over from other donors' samples. Sequencing used axillary lymph node tissue. V usage is TRBV5-1 and J usage is TRBJ2-5; D might be TRBD1 or TRBD2, each matching 5 bases. CDR3 DNA: TGCACCAGCAGCTTGGAACGGGGCCGGGAGACCCAGTACTTC. Translating gives CTSSLERGRETQYF.